Detailed here is one T cell receptor (beta chain). Its antigen is unknown. These data belong to a study of neoadjuvant nivolumab and ipilimumab in lung cancer. General study points: Resected tumors had greater TCR richness and clonality than uninvolved lung. Blood richness before therapy tracked richness in tumors resected after neoadjuvant therapy. From pretherapy to surgery, tumor richness and clonality rose with dual therapy.

V was clipped by 3 bases and J by 4 bases; unmatched bases: 6. The germline CDR1 and CDR2 sequences are GTSNPN and SVGIG (reference sequence). The CDR3 is made up of 15 amino acids. Sequencing used immunoSEQ multiplex PCR; TCRdb keeps in-frame clones, though not all of them. The table records some 26,000 clones, around four fifths of them present only once. This chain connects TRBV30 to TRBJ2-7; 13 nucleotides align to TRBD2. The source material was tumor tissue, sampled after neoadjuvant nivolumab, alone or with ipilimumab, at or shortly before surgery. The TCR originated in an adult with non-small cell lung cancer. CDR3 amino acids: CAWSRGLAGWYEQYF. CDR3 coding DNA: TGTGCCTGGAGCAGGGGACTAGCGGGATGGTACGAGCAGTACTTC.